This T cell receptor (beta chain) was documented in a study of blood T cell repertoires in COVID-19. The overall study: There were acute and convalescent COVID-19 samples, and they came from the United States, Italy and Spain.

The table lists this clone with a count of one. Trimming left V 3 bases short and J 7 bases short, with 13 bases between. Germline V gives CDR1 KGHSH, CDR2 LQKENI. The CDR3 length is 13 residues. In the source study's methods: Amplification of reference gene primers provided the estimated nucleated cell counts. Generated by immunoSEQ multiplex PCR, the TCRdb table keeps only in-frame clones and is missing some. V, J and clone size derive from that table, while D and trimming were established from the DNA sequence. Among fewer than 300,000 clones listed, under 90% were seen once. The rearrangement uses TRBV18 and TRBJ2-7; possibly TRBD2 for D (6 bases). This TCR was recovered from a woman aged 18-29 years with acute or convalescent COVID-19. The material sequenced was peripheral blood. CDR3 loop: CASSPSGVDEQYF. CDR3 in DNA: TGTGCCAGCTCACCTTCGGGGGTTGATGAGCAGTACTTC.